This entry describes one T cell receptor beta chain. The antigen remains unidentified. The PCR made use of 60 Vbeta and 13 Jbeta primers. The table came from immunoSEQ multiplex PCR; TCRdb's copy has only in-frame clones and leaves some out. The data show fewer than 350,000 clones, roughly 90% seen once. The data are from a study of cytomegalovirus exposure and HLA in healthy donors. Study overall: Earlier results showed roughly 120 million unique TCR beta sequences derived from some 190 million T cells.

Findings and caveats of the study: Several V segments, TRBV6-2 and TRBV6-3 among them, could not be told apart and were dropped. About 87% or about 30% of the time was how often most TCR beta V segments were productive, according to an earlier analysis.

The CDR3 covers 14 residues. CDR1 is MNHEY and CDR2 is SVGAGI in the germline V gene. Trimming took 6 bases from V and 6 from J; bases not matched to a gene: 11. Material: PBMCs. The sequence came from a woman between 18 and 29 years old in good health and CMV-seronegative. This chain joins TRBV6-5 and TRBJ2-7; 7 bases agree with TRBD1. The DNA for the CDR3 is TGTGCCAGCAGGCTAACAGGGGTGAGAGGCGAGCAGTACTTC. This translates into CASRLTGVRGEQYF.